A selection of T cell receptor beta chains follows, all from one sample in a study of early T cells in non-severe SARS-CoV-2 infection. TCRdb used MiXCR to reprocess the 5' RACE reads, holding one entry per CDR3 protein. The sample carries some 41,000 distinct CDR3 sequences, around a quarter recorded once. The sample consisted of whole blood, taken at baseline. These TCRs come from an adult who was a healthcare worker with PCR-confirmed SARS-CoV-2 infection or an uninfected control (not recorded which). CDR3s include the opening cysteine and the closing phenylalanine or tryptophan. D genes are given only for firm matches. Expanded clones are given a class, and other clones once, few, many or no size at all.

DNA	CDR3	D	length	V	J	size
TGTGCCAGCAGTGAACCGTACAGTCAAGAGACCCAGTACTTC	CASSEPYSQETQYF	.	14	TRBV2	TRBJ2-5	.
TGCAGTGCTAGAGATTCGGGGTCCTATGGCTACACCTTC	CSARDSGSYGYTF	.	13	TRBV20-1	TRBJ1-2	many
TGCGCCAGCAGCCACCCCGATAAGCCGAACACTGAAGCTTTCTTT	CASSHPDKPNTEAFF	.	15	TRBV4-1	TRBJ1-1	.
TGTGCCAGCAGCGGACAGAGAGATACGCAGTATTTT	CASSGQRDTQYF	.	12	TRBV7-9	TRBJ2-3	.
TGTGCCAGCAGTGACTCGGGACTAGCGGGGGGCCTCGATACGCAGTATTTT	CASSDSGLAGGLDTQYF	TRBD2	17	TRBV2	TRBJ2-3	.
TGTGCCAGCAGCGTAGTCCGGGGAACAGATACGCAGTATTTT	CASSVVRGTDTQYF	.	14	TRBV9	TRBJ2-3	few
TGTGCCAGCAGTGAATTCTGGACAGGGGGCAATGAGCAGTTCTTC	CASSEFWTGGNEQFF	TRBD1	15	TRBV6-1	TRBJ2-1	few
TGTGCCAGCAGTTACTACCCCGGACTAGCGGGCACAGATACGCAGTATTTT	CASSYYPGLAGTDTQYF	TRBD2	17	TRBV6-5	TRBJ2-3	.
TGCGCCAGCACCTCCCGGGGTAGCGGGGTTTACAATGAGCAGTTCTTC	CASTSRGSGVYNEQFF	TRBD2	16	TRBV10-2	TRBJ2-1	few
TGTGCCAGCAGTGAGAGGACAGGACTAGTAGGCTACACCTTC	CASSERTGLVGYTF	TRBD1	14	TRBV25-1	TRBJ1-2	.
TGTGCCAGCTTGACTAGCCAGGAGACCCAGTACTTC	CASLTSQETQYF	TRBD2	12	TRBV7-2	TRBJ2-5	few
TGTGCCAGCAGCTTAGTAGGCCAGGTTGTCTACGAGCAGTACTTC	CASSLVGQVVYEQYF	.	15	TRBV7-2	TRBJ2-7	.
TGTGCCAGCTCACCACCAGGCAACTACGAGCAGTACTTC	CASSPPGNYEQYF	.	13	TRBV18	TRBJ2-7	few
TGCGCCAGCAGCAGGGGACAGGGGACTGGAAACACCATATATTTT	CASSRGQGTGNTIYF	TRBD1	15	TRBV5-1	TRBJ1-3	.
TGCAGTGCTAGAGATATGTTGTCCTCCTACGAGCAGTACTTC	CSARDMLSSYEQYF	.	14	TRBV20-1	TRBJ2-7	.
TGTGCTAGTGCCGAAAGGGGGGTGGTCAATTCACCCCTCCACTTT	CASAERGVVNSPLHF	.	15	TRBV12-5	TRBJ1-6	few